These 9 T cell receptor beta chains were sequenced from one sample in a study of blood T cell repertoires in COVID-19. Assay: immunoSEQ multiplex PCR; the TCRdb copy retains only in-frame clones and omits some. The table lists approximately 250,000 clones, around four fifths of them singletons. Sequenced: peripheral blood. Every receptor here comes from an older woman with active or convalescent COVID-19.

V gene TRBV2 combines with J gene TRBJ1-1, with a tentative D call TRBD1 (5 bases). CDR3 size: 13 residues. Deletions cut 7 bases from V and 2 bases from J, with 11 bases between. Germline assignment: CDR1 SNHLY and CDR2 FYNNEI. The CDR3 is CASTQDSNTEAFF. CDR3 sequence (DNA): TGTGCCAGCACGCAAGACAGCAACACTGAAGCTTTCTTT.

The chain carries TRBV10-3 and TRBJ1-2; D possibly corresponds to TRBD1 (5 bases). The V gene's germline CDR1 is ENHRY and CDR2 SYGVKD. This CDR3 is 15 amino acids long. V lost 1 base, J lost 4 bases, and 13 bases lay in between. The DNA of the CDR3 is TGTGCCATCAGTGAGTTAACAGGTTATAGCTATGGCTACACCTTC. It translates to CAISELTGYSYGYTF.

The CDR3 region has the DNA TGTGCCAGCAGTCAGGACAGACCGAACACCGGGGAGCTGTTTTTT. Its translation: CASSQDRPNTGELFF. V is TRBV6-5 and J is TRBJ2-2, with D possibly TRBD1 on 6 matching bases. This CDR3 is built from 15 residues. V shed 5 bases and J shed 0 bases, with 10 bases lying between them. Germline V gene sequence: CDR1 MNHEY, CDR2 SVGAGI.

At least ten counts were recorded for this clone. This rearrangement joins TRBV6-6 to TRBJ1-2; 7 bases align to TRBD1. The CDR3 runs to 13 residues. In germline, CDR1 is MNHNY, CDR2 SVGAGI (reference sequence). After removal of 6 bases from V and 5 bases from J, the junction contained 6 bases not matched to a gene. Here the CDR3 DNA reads TGTGCCAGCAGCGGACAGGTTGGGTATGGCTACACCTTC. Amino acid sequence: CASSGQVGYGYTF.

This clone was detected only once. The chain is built from TRBV7-9 and TRBJ1-4, with a possible D match to TRBD1 (5 bases). The V gene lost 5 bases and the J gene lost 7 bases, with 17 bases spanning the gap. Germline CDR1 SEHNR, CDR2 FQNEAQ (reference sequence). CDR3 length: 15 amino acids. The CDR3 loop reads CASSQAGGRSEKLFF. CDR3 DNA sequence: TGTGCCAGCAGCCAGGCTGGGGGGAGAAGTGAAAAACTGTTTTTT.

V and J are TRBV30 and TRBJ2-3; TRBD1 might be the D (6 bases). V lost 3 bases and J lost 3, with 10 bases in between. The CDR3 is 13 residues long. Germline V gene data show CDR1 as GTSNPN and CDR2 as SVGIG (reference sequence). The CDR3 loop is CAWRTQGTDTQYF. Written as DNA, the CDR3 is TGTGCCTGGAGAACACAGGGTACAGATACGCAGTATTTT.

V gene TRBV15 combines with J gene TRBJ2-5; the D gene is possibly TRBD1 (5 bases). CDR1 LNHNV and CDR2 YYDKDF come from the germline V gene (reference sequence). V was clipped by 0 bases and J by 3 bases, with 8 bases between them. The CDR3 contains 14 residues. For the CDR3, the DNA is TGTGCCACCAGCAGAGATCTCAGGGAAGAGACCCAGTACTTC. As protein: CATSRDLREETQYF.

J is TRBJ1-2 and V is TRBV5-4; D perhaps matches TRBD1 (5 bases). The germline V and J ends were trimmed by 4 bases and 5 bases, with 18 bases remaining between them. This CDR3 region has 15 residues. CDR1 and CDR2 (germline): SGHNT, YYREEE (reference sequence). In DNA, the CDR3 is TGTGCCAGCAGCCCGGGGGAAGGGCCACGATATGGCTACACCTTC. Protein: CASSPGEGPRYGYTF.

This clone appeared a few times. This rearrangement joins TRBV29-1 to TRBJ2-7, with D tentatively TRBD2 (6 bases). CDR1 and CDR2 (germline): SQVTM, ANQGSEA. CDR3 length: 13 amino acids. V was cut by 2 bases and J by 6 bases, with 14 bases left in between. Here the CDR3 DNA reads TGCAGCGTTGAATCGTGGAGGGGCCGCGAGCAGTACTTC. Translated: CSVESWRGREQYF.